This TCR beta chain appears in the sequencing data of a study of CD8+ T cells in alopecia areata. cDNA reverse transcribed from extracted RNA served as the sequencing template. Measured with immunoSEQ multiplex PCR; TCRdb has only the in-frame clones, and not every one. The data contain over 110,000 clones, about 47% of them singletons. The CDR3 extends over 12 amino acids. V was pared by 5 bases and J by 4 bases, with 9 bases between. Per germline, CDR1 SEHNR and CDR2 FQNEAQ (reference sequence). A word on this clone: The same CDR3 also results from other DNA sequences found in this sample.

J is TRBJ2-7 and V is TRBV7-9, with D possibly being TRBD2 (5 bases). The clonotype comes from a human donor with alopecia areata. The material sequenced was CD4+ T cells sorted from blood, taken at week 0. The CDR3 protein is CASSPGGYEQYF. In DNA form, the CDR3 reads TGTGCCAGCAGCCCCGGCGGGTACGAGCAGTACTTC.